This is a list of T cell receptor beta chains from one sample in a study of OX40 agonist ivuxolimab in advanced cancers. Profiled with immunoSEQ multiplex PCR; TCRdb holds only in-frame clones, not every one. This sample has 36,000 or so clones, with about 77% found just once. This specimen consisted of CD4+ or CD8+ T cells sorted from blood, obtained in a trial of the OX40 agonist ivuxolimab. The receptors stem from an adult with an advanced solid tumor such as melanoma, head and neck, liver or kidney cancer. CDR3s include the opening cysteine and the closing phenylalanine or tryptophan. A D gene is named only where the DNA matches it firmly. Some rows have no size entry. The others give once, few or many, or a class for an expanded clone.

abundance | d_gene | j_gene | v_gene | CDR3aa | CDR3nt
- | - | TRBJ1-5 | TRBV10-3 | CASRSWRNQPQHF | TGTGCCAGCAGGTCGTGGAGGAATCAGCCCCAGCATTTT
once | - | TRBJ2-7 | TRBV7-3 | CASSPPTQTSYEQYF | TGTGCCAGCAGCCCCCCCACACAAACCTCCTACGAGCAGTACTTC
- | - | TRBJ2-1 | TRBV6-1 | CASSEDQSSYNEQFF | TGTGCCAGCAGTGAAGATCAGAGCTCCTACAATGAGCAGTTCTTC
- | TRBD1 | TRBJ2-3 | TRBV7-6 | CASSPGDRGVTDTQYF | TGTGCCAGCAGCCCCGGGGACAGGGGGGTGACAGATACGCAGTATTTT
- | - | TRBJ1-1 | TRBV4-1 | CASSQEVDNTEAFF | TGCGCCAGCAGCCAAGAGGTGGATAACACTGAAGCTTTCTTT
- | - | TRBJ2-1 | TRBV2 | CASSVSTANEQFF | TGTGCCAGCAGTGTGAGTACAGCCAATGAGCAGTTCTTC
- | - | TRBJ2-3 | TRBV28 | CASSLVDSTDTQYF | TGTGCCAGCAGTTTAGTGGATAGCACAGATACGCAGTATTTT
few | TRBD1 | TRBJ2-7 | TRBV30 | CAWATGTGGLAVYSYEQYF | TGTGCCTGGGCAACCGGGACAGGGGGGTTAGCGGTATACTCCTACGAGCAGTACTTC
- | - | TRBJ1-5 | TRBV6-1 | CASSEWAGNQPQHF | TGTGCCAGCAGTGAATGGGCAGGGAATCAGCCCCAGCATTTT
- | TRBD1 | TRBJ1-1 | TRBV7-9 | CASSSPTGQGYLGNTEAFF | TGTGCCAGCAGCTCCCCAACCGGACAGGGCTACCTGGGGAACACTGAAGCTTTCTTT
- | TRBD1 | TRBJ1-6 | TRBV7-8 | CASSSGTGSSNSPLHF | TGTGCCAGCAGCTCCGGGACAGGATCGAGTAATTCACCCCTCCACTTT
- | TRBD1 | TRBJ1-5 | TRBV6-6 | CASSSGTGAQPQHF | TGTGCCAGCAGCTCCGGGACAGGGGCTCAGCCCCAGCATTTT
- | - | TRBJ2-3 | TRBV2 | CASSLLKRVVGDTQYF | TGTGCCAGCAGTCTTTTAAAGCGGGTCGTTGGAGATACGCAGTATTTT
- | TRBD2 | TRBJ2-3 | TRBV2 | CASSQAGGRSDTQYF | TGTGCCAGCAGTCAAGCGGGGGGGAGGTCAGATACGCAGTATTTT
- | - | TRBJ2-7 | TRBV4-3 | CASSQEGSKNYEQYF | TGCGCCAGCAGCCAAGAAGGGAGTAAGAACTACGAGCAGTACTTC
- | TRBD1 | TRBJ2-4 | TRBV28 | CASEDRTAPPAKNIQYF | TGTGCCAGCGAGGACAGGACGGCCCCCCCAGCCAAAAACATTCAGTACTTC
many | - | TRBJ1-4 | TRBV29-1 | CSVEDPRRRLFF | TGCAGCGTTGAAGATCCCCGGAGGCGGCTGTTTTTT
- | - | TRBJ2-1 | TRBV7-2 | CASSFRGRVNEQFF | TGTGCCAGCAGCTTCCGGGGGCGAGTTAATGAGCAGTTCTTC
- | TRBD1 | TRBJ2-1 | TRBV27 | CASSIGQAANEQFF | TGTGCCAGCAGTATTGGACAGGCCGCCAATGAGCAGTTCTTC
- | - | TRBJ1-1 | TRBV28 | CASSRLGTEAFF | TGTGCCAGCAGTCGGCTAGGCACTGAAGCTTTCTTT
- | - | TRBJ2-5 | TRBV15 | CATSRGQLQETQYF | TGTGCCACCAGCAGAGGACAGCTCCAAGAGACCCAGTACTTC
- | TRBD1 | TRBJ1-2 | TRBV4-1 | CASSQNRDRGRYGYTF | TGCGCCAGCAGCCAGAACCGGGACAGGGGTCGGTATGGCTACACCTTC
- | - | TRBJ2-5 | TRBV5-4 | CASSLGGIQETQYF | TGTGCCAGCAGCTTAGGAGGTATCCAAGAGACCCAGTACTTC
- | TRBD2 | TRBJ2-3 | TRBV27 | CASSGGTSGRNTDTQYF | TGTGCCAGCAGTGGGGGGACTAGCGGAAGGAACACAGATACGCAGTATTTT
- | - | TRBJ2-1 | TRBV18 | CASSPTAEPYNEQFF | TGTGCCAGCTCACCAACGGCGGAACCCTACAATGAGCAGTTCTTC
- | - | TRBJ2-1 | TRBV6-5 | CASSWDNNNEQFF | TGTGCCAGCTCTTGGGACAACAACAATGAGCAGTTCTTC
- | - | TRBJ1-5 | TRBV4-1 | CASSVGGNQPQHF | TGCGCCAGCAGTGTAGGGGGGAATCAGCCCCAGCATTTT
- | - | TRBJ2-1 | TRBV27 | CASASSYNEQFF | TGTGCCAGCGCCAGCTCCTACAATGAGCAGTTCTTC
- | TRBD2 | TRBJ2-3 | TRBV27 | CASRTGTSGNPDTQYF | TGTGCCAGCAGGACCGGGACTAGCGGGAACCCAGATACGCAGTATTTT
few | TRBD1 | TRBJ1-2 | TRBV2 | CASSETGGNYYGYTF | TGTGCCAGCAGTGAAACAGGGGGCAATTATTATGGCTACACCTTC
- | - | TRBJ2-7 | TRBV27 | CASSLGQGLHEQYF | TGTGCCAGCAGTTTAGGGCAGGGTTTACACGAGCAGTACTTC
- | - | TRBJ1-1 | TRBV19 | CASSIGFHTEAFF | TGTGCCAGTAGTATAGGATTTCACACTGAAGCTTTCTTT
- | TRBD1 | TRBJ1-5 | TRBV28 | CASSPRKDRGQSNQPQHF | TGTGCCAGCAGTCCCCGAAAGGACAGGGGGCAGAGCAATCAGCCCCAGCATTTT
- | - | TRBJ2-3 | TRBV6-1 | CASSELIDSADTQYF | TGTGCCAGCAGTGAATTGATCGATTCCGCAGATACGCAGTATTTT
- | TRBD1 | TRBJ2-7 | TRBV4-3 | CASSLRQGGDEQYF | TGCGCCAGCAGCCTAAGACAGGGGGGGGACGAGCAGTACTTC
- | - | TRBJ2-7 | TRBV6-5 | CASSHGQLSSYEQYF | TGTGCCAGCAGTCACGGACAGCTCTCCTCCTACGAGCAGTACTTC
- | - | TRBJ1-5 | TRBV19 | CASTGDWGANQPQHF | TGTGCCAGTACAGGTGACTGGGGGGCAAATCAGCCCCAGCATTTT
- | TRBD1 | TRBJ1-1 | TRBV27 | CASSLPGQGKAEAFF | TGTGCCAGCAGTTTACCCGGACAGGGTAAGGCTGAAGCTTTCTTT
- | - | TRBJ1-3 | TRBV27 | CASGKSGNTIYF | TGTGCCAGCGGGAAAAGTGGAAACACCATATATTTT
- | - | TRBJ1-5 | TRBV6-6 | CASSLINQPQHF | TGTGCCAGCAGCCTAATAAATCAGCCCCAGCATTTT
- | TRBD1 | TRBJ2-7 | TRBV2 | CASSDKGQGLNEQYF | TGTGCCAGCAGTGACAAGGGACAGGGTCTAAACGAGCAGTACTTC
- | - | TRBJ2-7 | TRBV6-6 | CASSYSTGYEQYF | TGTGCCAGCAGTTACTCGACAGGTTACGAGCAGTACTTC
- | - | TRBJ2-4 | TRBV6-6 | CASSYNPPGGQNIQYF | TGTGCCAGCAGTTACAACCCCCCCGGGGGGCAAAACATTCAGTACTTC
- | TRBD1 | TRBJ2-3 | TRBV7-9 | CASSLEAGTGVPDTQYF | TGTGCCAGCAGCTTAGAGGCCGGGACAGGGGTACCAGATACGCAGTATTTT
- | - | TRBJ1-1 | TRBV5-5 | CASSLTDYTEAFF | TGTGCCAGCAGCTTGACGGACTACACTGAAGCTTTCTTT